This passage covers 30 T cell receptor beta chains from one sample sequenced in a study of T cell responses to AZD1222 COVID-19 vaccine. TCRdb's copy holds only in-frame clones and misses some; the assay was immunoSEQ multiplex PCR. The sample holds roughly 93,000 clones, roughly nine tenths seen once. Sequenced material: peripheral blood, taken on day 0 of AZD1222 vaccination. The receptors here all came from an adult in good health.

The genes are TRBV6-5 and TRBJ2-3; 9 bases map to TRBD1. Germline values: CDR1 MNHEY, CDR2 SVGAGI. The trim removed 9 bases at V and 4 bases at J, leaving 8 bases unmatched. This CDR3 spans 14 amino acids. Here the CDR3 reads CASLGTGSADTQYF. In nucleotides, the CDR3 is TGTGCCAGTCTGGGGACAGGGTCCGCAGATACGCAGTATTTT.

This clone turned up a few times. CDR3 amino acids: CASSLAGTANTEAFF. In nucleotides, the CDR3 is TGTGCCAGCAGTTTGGCCGGGACAGCGAACACTGAAGCTTTCTTT. The chain uses TRBV27 and TRBJ1-1; 7 bases agree with TRBD1. Trimming cost V 3 bases and J 1 base; bases outside gene matches: 5. CDR1 MNHEY and CDR2 SMNVEV come from the germline V gene (reference sequence). There are 15 residues in the CDR3.

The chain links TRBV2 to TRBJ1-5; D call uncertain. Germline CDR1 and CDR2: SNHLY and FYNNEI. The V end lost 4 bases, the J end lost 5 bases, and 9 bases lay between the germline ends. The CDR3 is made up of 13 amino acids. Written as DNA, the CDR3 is TGTGCCAGCAGTGTATCCCTCGATCAGCCCCAGCATTTT. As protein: CASSVSLDQPQHF.

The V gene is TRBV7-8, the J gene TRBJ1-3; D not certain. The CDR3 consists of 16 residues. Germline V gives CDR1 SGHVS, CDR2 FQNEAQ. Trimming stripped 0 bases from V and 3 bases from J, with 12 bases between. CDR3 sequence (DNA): TGTGCCAGCAGCTTAGCGGAAGATAACCTTGGAAACACCATATATTTT. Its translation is CASSLAEDNLGNTIYF.

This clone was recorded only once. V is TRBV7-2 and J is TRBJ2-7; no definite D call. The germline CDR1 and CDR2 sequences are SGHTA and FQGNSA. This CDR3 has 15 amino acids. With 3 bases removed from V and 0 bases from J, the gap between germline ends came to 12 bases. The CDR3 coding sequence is TGTGCCAGCAGCTTGAGGCAAGGGCCCTCCTACGAGCAGTACTTC. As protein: CASSLRQGPSYEQYF.

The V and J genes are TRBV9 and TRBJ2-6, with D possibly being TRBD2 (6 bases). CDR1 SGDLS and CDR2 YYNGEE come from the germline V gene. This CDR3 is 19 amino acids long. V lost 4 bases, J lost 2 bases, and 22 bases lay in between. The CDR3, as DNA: TGTGCCAGCAGCCCAAGACTAGTAACCCCCCTGACTGGGGCCAACGTCCTGACTTTC. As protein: CASSPRLVTPLTGANVLTF.

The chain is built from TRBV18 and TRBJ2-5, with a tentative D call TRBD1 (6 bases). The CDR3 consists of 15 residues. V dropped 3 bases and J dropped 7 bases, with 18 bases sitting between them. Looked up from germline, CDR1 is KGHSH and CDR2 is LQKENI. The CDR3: CASSPLIQGGPTQYF. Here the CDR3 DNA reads TGTGCCAGCTCACCGCTCATACAGGGCGGGCCGACCCAGTACTTC.

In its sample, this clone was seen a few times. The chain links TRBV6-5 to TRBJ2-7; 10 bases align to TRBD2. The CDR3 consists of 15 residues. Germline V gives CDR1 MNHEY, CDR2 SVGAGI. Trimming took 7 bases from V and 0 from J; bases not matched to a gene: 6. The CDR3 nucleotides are TGTGCCAGCACGACTAGCGGGCAAGGCTCCTACGAGCAGTACTTC. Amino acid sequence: CASTTSGQGSYEQYF.

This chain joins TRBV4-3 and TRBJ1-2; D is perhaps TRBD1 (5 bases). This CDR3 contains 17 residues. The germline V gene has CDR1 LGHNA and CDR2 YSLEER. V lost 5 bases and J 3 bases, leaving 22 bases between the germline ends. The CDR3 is CASSERSMYRGDYGYTF. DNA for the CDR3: TGCGCCAGCAGCGAACGGTCTATGTATAGGGGCGACTATGGCTACACCTTC.

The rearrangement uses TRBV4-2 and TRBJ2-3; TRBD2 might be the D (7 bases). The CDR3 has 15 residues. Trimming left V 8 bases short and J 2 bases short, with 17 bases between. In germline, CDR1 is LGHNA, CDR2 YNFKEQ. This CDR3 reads CASREAGATTDTQYF. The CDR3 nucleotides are TGTGCCAGCCGTGAGGCGGGGGCGACCACAGATACGCAGTATTTT.

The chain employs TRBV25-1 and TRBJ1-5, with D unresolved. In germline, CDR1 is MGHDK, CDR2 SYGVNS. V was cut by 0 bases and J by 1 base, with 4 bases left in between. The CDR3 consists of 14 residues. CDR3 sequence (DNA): TGTGCCAGCAGTGAATATGGGAGCAATCAGCCCCAGCATTTT. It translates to CASSEYGSNQPQHF.

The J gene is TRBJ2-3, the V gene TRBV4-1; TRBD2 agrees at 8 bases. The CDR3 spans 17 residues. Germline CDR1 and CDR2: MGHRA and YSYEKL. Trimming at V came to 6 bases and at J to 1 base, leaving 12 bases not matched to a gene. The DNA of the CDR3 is TGCGCCAGCAGAATCCTAGCGGGTCCGTCCGGCACAGATACGCAGTATTTT. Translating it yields CASRILAGPSGTDTQYF.

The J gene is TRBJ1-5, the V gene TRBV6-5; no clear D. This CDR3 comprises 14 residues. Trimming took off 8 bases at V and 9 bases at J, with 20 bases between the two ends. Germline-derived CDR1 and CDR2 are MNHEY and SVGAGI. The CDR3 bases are TGTGCCAGCGCATGGTCCCTACAGACTCCGCCCCAGCATTTT. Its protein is CASAWSLQTPPQHF.

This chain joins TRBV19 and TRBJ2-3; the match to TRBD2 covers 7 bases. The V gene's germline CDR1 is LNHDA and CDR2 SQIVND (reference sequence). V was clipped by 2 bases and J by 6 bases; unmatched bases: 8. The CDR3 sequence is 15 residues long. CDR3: CASSILSGGTDTQYF. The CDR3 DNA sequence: TGTGCCAGTAGTATATTATCCGGGGGGACGGATACGCAGTATTTT.

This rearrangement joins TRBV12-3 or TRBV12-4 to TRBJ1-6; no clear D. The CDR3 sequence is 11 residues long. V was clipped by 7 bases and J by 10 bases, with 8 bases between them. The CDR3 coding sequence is TGTGCCAGCAACCTGCCGTCACCCCTCCACTTT. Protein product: CASNLPSPLHF.

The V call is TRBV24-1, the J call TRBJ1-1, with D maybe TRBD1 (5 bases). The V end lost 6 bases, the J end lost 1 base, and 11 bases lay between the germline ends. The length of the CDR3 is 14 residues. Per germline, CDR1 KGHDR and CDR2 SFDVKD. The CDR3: CATSPRDGNTEAFF. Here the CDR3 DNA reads TGTGCCACCAGTCCCCGGGACGGGAACACTGAAGCTTTCTTT.

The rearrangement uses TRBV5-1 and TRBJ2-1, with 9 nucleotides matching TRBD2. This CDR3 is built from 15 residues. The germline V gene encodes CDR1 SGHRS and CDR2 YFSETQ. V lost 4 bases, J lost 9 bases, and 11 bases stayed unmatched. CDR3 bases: TGCGCCAGCAGCCCGAGCGGGGGGCACGGCATTGAGCAGTTCTTC. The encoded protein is CASSPSGGHGIEQFF. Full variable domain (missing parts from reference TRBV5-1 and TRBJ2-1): KAGVTQTPRYLIKTRGQQVTLSCSPISGHRSVSWYQQTPGQGLQFLFEYFSETQRNKGNFPGRFSGRQFSNSRSEMNVSTLELGDSALYLCASSPSGGHGIEQFFGPGTRLTVL.

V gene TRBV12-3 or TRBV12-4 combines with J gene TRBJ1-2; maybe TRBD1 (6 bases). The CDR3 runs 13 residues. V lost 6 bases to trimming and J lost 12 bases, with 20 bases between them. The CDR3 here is CASSRPTGNWDTF. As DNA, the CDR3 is TGTGCCAGCAGCCGCCCCACAGGGAACTGGGACACCTTC.

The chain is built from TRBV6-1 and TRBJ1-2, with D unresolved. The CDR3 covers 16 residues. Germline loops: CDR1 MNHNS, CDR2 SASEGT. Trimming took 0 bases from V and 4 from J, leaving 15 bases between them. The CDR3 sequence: CASSEAVGNSGYGYTF. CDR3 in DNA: TGTGCCAGCAGTGAAGCGGTCGGGAATTCCGGCTATGGCTACACCTTC.

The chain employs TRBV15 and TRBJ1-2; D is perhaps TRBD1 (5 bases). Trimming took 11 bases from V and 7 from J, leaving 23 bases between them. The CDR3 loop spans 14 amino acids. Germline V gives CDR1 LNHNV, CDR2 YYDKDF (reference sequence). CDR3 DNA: TGTGCCGCAGGGAATCGGCTCATTGCTACTGGCTACACCTTC. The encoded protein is CAAGNRLIATGYTF.

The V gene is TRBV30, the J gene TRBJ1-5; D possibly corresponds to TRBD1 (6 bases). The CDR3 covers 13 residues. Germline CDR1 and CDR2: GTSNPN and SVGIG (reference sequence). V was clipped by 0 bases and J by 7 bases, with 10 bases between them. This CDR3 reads CAWSVGGEQPQHF. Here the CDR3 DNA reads TGTGCCTGGAGTGTAGGGGGAGAACAGCCCCAGCATTTT.

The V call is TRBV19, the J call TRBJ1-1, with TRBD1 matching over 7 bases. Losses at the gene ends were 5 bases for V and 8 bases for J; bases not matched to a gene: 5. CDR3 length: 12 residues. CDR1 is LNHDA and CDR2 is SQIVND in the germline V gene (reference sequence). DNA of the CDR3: TGTGCCAGTAGTGCAGGGGGGCCCGAAGCTTTCTTT. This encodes CASSAGGPEAFF.

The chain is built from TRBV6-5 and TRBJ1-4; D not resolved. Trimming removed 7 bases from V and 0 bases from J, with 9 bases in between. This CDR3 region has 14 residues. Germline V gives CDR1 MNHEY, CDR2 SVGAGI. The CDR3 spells CASTLDATNEKLFF. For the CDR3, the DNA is TGTGCCAGCACGCTCGATGCAACTAATGAAAAACTGTTTTTT.

The CDR3 reads CASSLREEAFF. The CDR3 DNA sequence: TGTGCCAGCAGTTTACGGGAGGAAGCTTTCTTT. The chain is built from TRBV12-3 or TRBV12-4 and TRBJ1-1; D uncertain. Trimming removed 2 bases at V and 8 bases at J, with 6 bases between. This CDR3 spans 11 amino acids.

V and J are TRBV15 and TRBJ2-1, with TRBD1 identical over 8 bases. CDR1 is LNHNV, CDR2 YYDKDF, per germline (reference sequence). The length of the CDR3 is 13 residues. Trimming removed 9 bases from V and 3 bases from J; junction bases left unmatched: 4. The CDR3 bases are TGTGCCACTAGGACAGGGCTCTACAATGAGCAGTTCTTC. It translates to CATRTGLYNEQFF.

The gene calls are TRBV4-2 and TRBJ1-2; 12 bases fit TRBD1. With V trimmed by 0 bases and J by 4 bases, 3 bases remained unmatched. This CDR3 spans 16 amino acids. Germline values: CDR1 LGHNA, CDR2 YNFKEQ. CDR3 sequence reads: CASSQDGDRGLYGYTF. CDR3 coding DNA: TGTGCCAGCAGCCAAGATGGGGACAGGGGGCTCTATGGCTACACCTTC.

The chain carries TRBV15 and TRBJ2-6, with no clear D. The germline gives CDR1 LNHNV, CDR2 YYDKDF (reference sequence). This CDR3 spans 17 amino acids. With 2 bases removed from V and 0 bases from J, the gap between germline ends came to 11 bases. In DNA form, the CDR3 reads TGTGCCACCAGCAGACCCCCGACCTTCTCTGGGGCCAACGTCCTGACTTTC. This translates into CATSRPPTFSGANVLTF.

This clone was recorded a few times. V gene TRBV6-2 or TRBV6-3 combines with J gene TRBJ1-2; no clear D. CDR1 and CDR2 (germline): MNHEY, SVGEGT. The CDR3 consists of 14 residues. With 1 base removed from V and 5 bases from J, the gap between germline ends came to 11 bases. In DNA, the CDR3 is TGTGCCAGCAGTTACTGGGCGTTTGTTTATGGCTACACCTTC. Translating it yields CASSYWAFVYGYTF.

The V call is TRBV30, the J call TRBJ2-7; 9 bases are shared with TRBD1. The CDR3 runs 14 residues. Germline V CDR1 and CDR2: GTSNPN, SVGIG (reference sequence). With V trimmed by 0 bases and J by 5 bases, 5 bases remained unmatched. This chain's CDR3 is CAWSVGTGSDEQYF. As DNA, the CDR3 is TGTGCCTGGAGTGTAGGGACAGGGAGCGACGAGCAGTACTTC.

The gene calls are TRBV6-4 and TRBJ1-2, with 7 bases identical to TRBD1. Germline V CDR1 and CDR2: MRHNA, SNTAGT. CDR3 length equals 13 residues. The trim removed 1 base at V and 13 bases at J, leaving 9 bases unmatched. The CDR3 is CASSDLTTGLFTF. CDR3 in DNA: TGTGCCAGCAGTGACTTAACGACAGGGCTCTTCACCTTC.